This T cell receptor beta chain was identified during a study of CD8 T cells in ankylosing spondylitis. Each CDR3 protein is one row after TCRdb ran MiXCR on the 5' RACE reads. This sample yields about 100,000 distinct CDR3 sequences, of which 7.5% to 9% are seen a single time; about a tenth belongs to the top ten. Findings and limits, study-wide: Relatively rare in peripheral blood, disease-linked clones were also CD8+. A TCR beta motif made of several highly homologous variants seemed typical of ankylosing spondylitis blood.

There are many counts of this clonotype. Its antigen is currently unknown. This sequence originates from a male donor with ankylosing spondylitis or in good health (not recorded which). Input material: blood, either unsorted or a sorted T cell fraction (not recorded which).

The CDR3 coding sequence is TGTGCCAGCACCACCGGCTATGGCTACACCTTC. This translates into CASTTGYGYTF. The chain is built from TRBV6-6 and TRBJ1-2; D ambiguous. The CDR3 length is 11 residues. Germline CDR1 MNHNY, CDR2 SVGAGI (reference sequence). The V and J ends lost 7 bases and 4 bases respectively, with 7 bases between them.